This T cell receptor (beta chain) came from a study of naive and memory T cell subsets (TCRdb year 2017). About the investigation overall: According to the figure summarizing the samples, there were ten or so blood donors, 7 tuberculin skin test biopsies and 3 saline control biopsies. PCR2 was typically performed as a SYBR Green qPCR that was stopped at a set threshold, although end-point PCR (roughly 6 cycles) could be used instead for low-input samples. Beyond this particular receptor, the publication reports: The potential sensitivity of the RNA-based method to TCR transcript changes with T cell activation and differentiation was acknowledged.

Library prep was done by 5' RACE. The ligated cDNA was amplified in four rounds of PCR with nested alpha and beta constant region primers together with the SP2 primer. For the blood and skin samples, reverse transcription of TCR RNA was done with SuperScript IV along with alpha and beta constant region primers. An oligonucleotide carrying the Illumina SP2 primer and a UMI was ligated to the 3' end of the cDNA by means of T4 RNA ligase 1. To prevent hairpin formation, the 12-nucleotide UMI was made up of two random hexamers with an eight-base spacer between them. TCR alpha and beta chain libraries were processed separately from the second PCR onward, with dual indexing for multiplexing. After pooling, the indexed libraries were analyzed by capillary electrophoresis and sequenced on either an Illumina MiSeq or NextSeq. PhiX DNA at about 5-8% was spiked into libraries to increase base diversity and improve cluster recognition. Concerning the study's data processing: Demultiplexor pulled UMIs out of read 2, joined the UMIs with the TCR sequence from read 1, and separated reads according to sample indices. Decombinator identified V and J genes and V-J junctions, assigning each TCR a five-part identifier including V and J deletions. UMIs were used by Collapsinator to correct sequencing errors and PCR amplification heterogeneity, so that a UMI-based abundance was obtained for each TCR. CDR3Translator converted identifiers to nucleotide sequence, translated to amino acids, and extracted CDR3 regions using terminal motifs. Error-corrected counts of alpha and beta TCRs from blood and skin were compared after being normalized to the amount of input RNA. Using fastp at Q25 and MiXCR, TCRdb reprocessed the public reads and kept productive beta chains. All rows with the same CDR3 protein become a single entry with the most common DNA and genes. TCRdb's processing, not the authors' own work, is the source of the V and J calls. This sample gives 55,000 to 70,000 distinct CDR3 sequences in total; 7.6% of them show up just once. Over 8% of the sample lies in the top ten.

A robust, sensitive protocol for the amplification, sequencing and analysis of TCRs was described in the study, in which 3' ligation of a UMI-containing oligonucleotide to TCR cDNA was used. For whole blood analysis, approximately 2.5 ml of peripheral blood was collected from healthy adult volunteers into Tempus tubes, and RNA was extracted following the manufacturer's instructions. Total RNA was used without cell sorting and was treated with RQ1 DNase before reverse transcription, with a target input of roughly 1 to 1,100 ng. To check how robust the pipeline was in samples where T cells make up a minority population, libraries were built from skin biopsies and whole blood. This clonotype was detected a few times. It has no known antigen specificity. No base quality values were provided; no much bigger clone lies one nucleotide off. Trimming leaves V shorter by 7 bases and J shorter by 8 bases, with the junction holding 13 bases beyond the gene matches. The CDR3, cysteine through phenylalanine, is 15 amino acids long. Just the 45-base CDR3 DNA is kept, in frame starting at base 1. The germline V gene supplies CDR1 MNHEY and CDR2 SVGEGT.

The receptor was derived from a female donor in good health. This chain joins TRBV6-2 or TRBV6-3 to TRBJ1-2, and 10 junctional nucleotides match TRBD1. CDR3 sequence: CASTSWAGTGVGYTF. Here is the DNA: TGTGCCAGCACCTCTTGGGCCGGGACAGGGGTCGGCTACACCTTC.